A single sample gave rise to the 17 T cell receptor beta chains below, sequenced in a study of T cell responses to AZD1222 COVID-19 vaccine. Clones were sequenced by immunoSEQ multiplex PCR, and TCRdb holds only the in-frame ones, with some missing. The sample lists 90,000 to 130,000 clones, roughly 89% occurring once. The sample consisted of peripheral blood, taken 28 days after the second AZD1222 dose. The source of these receptors is an adult who received the AZD1222 COVID-19 vaccine.

The V and J genes are TRBV5-5 and TRBJ1-5, with a weak D call TRBD1 (5 bases). Trimming cost V 5 bases and J 0 bases, with 18 bases left between them. CDR3 length: 17 residues. Germline CDR1 reads SGHKS; CDR2 reads YYEKEE (reference sequence). CDR3 sequence reads: CASSSQPRDFSNQPQHF. DNA of the CDR3: TGTGCCAGCAGTTCACAGCCCAGGGACTTTAGCAATCAGCCCCAGCATTTT.

V gene TRBV6-5 combines with J gene TRBJ2-5; 13 nucleotides match TRBD2. This CDR3 contains 15 residues. Germline CDR1 and CDR2: MNHEY and SVGAGI. Germline trimming cut 6 bases from V and 5 bases from J; bases unmatched to any gene: 6. For the CDR3, the DNA is TGTGCCAGCAGGGAGACTAGCGGGGGGTGGGAGACCCAGTACTTC. Translated: CASRETSGGWETQYF.

J is TRBJ1-4 and V is TRBV24-1; 8 nucleotides agree with TRBD1. Germline-derived CDR1 and CDR2 are KGHDR and SFDVKD. Trimming at V came to 5 bases and at J to 0 bases, leaving 4 bases not matched to a gene. The CDR3 runs to 16 residues. This chain's CDR3 is CATSAGTGPTNEKLFF. CDR3 sequence (DNA): TGTGCCACCAGTGCCGGGACAGGACCAACTAATGAAAAACTGTTTTTT.

V usage is TRBV7-9 and J usage is TRBJ2-3; 7 positions match TRBD1. CDR3 length: 15 amino acids. The V gene end was trimmed by 5 bases and the J gene end by 4 bases; junction bases not matched to a gene: 9. Germline V gene lookup returns CDR1 SEHNR and CDR2 FQNEAQ (reference sequence). For the CDR3, the DNA is TGTGCCAGCAGCGCAACCGGGACAGTCTCAGATACGCAGTATTTT. Its translation is CASSATGTVSDTQYF.

The table lists this clone with a count of one. The chain employs TRBV20-1 and TRBJ2-7, with D possibly matching TRBD2 (6 bases). Germline loops: CDR1 DFQATT, CDR2 SNEGSKA (reference sequence). V gave up 6 bases and J gave up 6 bases, with 12 bases separating them. The CDR3 spans 11 residues. Written as DNA, the CDR3 is TGCAGTGCGGGCCGGGACTTCGAGCAGTACTTC. This translates into CSAGRDFEQYF.

This clone appeared a single time. V is TRBV6-5 and J is TRBJ2-5, with D possibly being TRBD2 (5 bases). The germline V gene encodes CDR1 MNHEY and CDR2 SVGAGI. The CDR3 is 12 amino acids. V lost 8 bases to trimming and J lost 0 bases, with 7 bases between them. DNA for the CDR3: TGTGCCAGCTTGGACTACCAAGAGACCCAGTACTTC. It is translated as CASLDYQETQYF.

The V and J genes are TRBV9 and TRBJ2-1; TRBD2 agrees at 13 bases. Germline lookup yields CDR1 SGDLS and CDR2 YYNGEE. J was trimmed by 5 bases and V by 1 base; bases with no gene match: 0. The CDR3 extends over 15 amino acids. The CDR3 sequence: CASSVTSGGDNEQFF. CDR3 in DNA: TGTGCCAGCAGCGTAACTAGCGGGGGGGACAATGAGCAGTTCTTC. The full variable domain, its missing parts supplied by reference TRBV9 and TRBJ2-1, is DSGVTQTPKHLITATGQRVTLRCSPRSGDLSVYWYQQSLDQGLQFLIQYYNGEERAKGNILERFSAQQFPDLHSELNLSSLELGDSALYFCASSVTSGGDNEQFFGPGTRLTVL.

The V call is TRBV4-1, the J call TRBJ1-1; a possible D gene is TRBD1 (6 bases). The CDR3 length is 16 residues. The ends were cut back, 8 bases at V and 1 base at J, with 20 bases in the middle. Germline assignment: CDR1 MGHRA and CDR2 YSYEKL. The CDR3 DNA reads TGCGCCAGCCAAGCCAGGGGTGGGGCCTGGAACACTGAAGCTTTCTTT. This sequence encodes CASQARGGAWNTEAFF.

This clone was observed a handful of times. The rearrangement joins TRBV5-4 to TRBJ2-1, with 8 bases matching TRBD2. J was trimmed by 6 bases and V by 9 bases; bases with no gene match: 14. CDR3 size: 15 residues. CDR1 SGHNT and CDR2 YYREEE come from the germline V gene (reference sequence). The chain's CDR3 is CANSIGGGIGNEQFF. The CDR3 DNA sequence: TGTGCCAACTCAATAGGCGGGGGGATAGGCAATGAGCAGTTCTTC.

The gene calls are TRBV19 and TRBJ2-2, with D possibly being TRBD2 (5 bases). This CDR3 contains 16 residues. Germline V gene sequence: CDR1 LNHDA, CDR2 SQIVND (reference sequence). Trimming stripped 5 bases from V and 4 bases from J, with 17 bases between. The CDR3 is CASSPLASTITGELFF. CDR3 in DNA: TGTGCCAGTAGTCCCCTAGCTTCTACAATCACCGGGGAGCTGTTTTTT.

The chain has TRBV20-1 and TRBJ1-5; D may be TRBD1 (5 bases). The CDR3 extends over 14 amino acids. Trimming removed 3 bases at V and 2 bases at J, with 11 bases between. CDR1 is DFQATT, CDR2 SNEGSKA, per germline (reference sequence). The DNA of the CDR3 is TGCAGTGCTAGTCAAGGCAGGGGCAATCAGCCCCAGCATTTT. Amino acid sequence: CSASQGRGNQPQHF.

The chain recombines TRBV5-1 with TRBJ1-1; TRBD1 aligns across 7 bases. The CDR3 covers 14 residues. V trimming: 4 bases; J trimming: 5 bases; junction bases outside the gene matches: 8. Germline CDR1 and CDR2: SGHRS and YFSETQ. CDR3 sequence: CASSPRQGWTEAFF. Here the CDR3 DNA reads TGCGCCAGCAGCCCCCGACAGGGATGGACTGAAGCTTTCTTT. Looking up the rest from reference TRBV5-1 and TRBJ1-1 gives the full variable domain: KAGVTQTPRYLIKTRGQQVTLSCSPISGHRSVSWYQQTPGQGLQFLFEYFSETQRNKGNFPGRFSGRQFSNSRSEMNVSTLELGDSALYLCASSPRQGWTEAFFGQGTRLTVV.

The gene calls are TRBV6-5 and TRBJ2-7; 8 bases are shared with TRBD2. V was pared by 2 bases and J by 4 bases, with 4 bases of the junction left unmatched. The CDR3 loop spans 14 amino acids. CDR1 is MNHEY, CDR2 SVGAGI, per germline. As DNA, the CDR3 is TGTGCCAGCAGTTACGGGGCGGGGGGTTACGAGCAGTACTTC. Its translation is CASSYGAGGYEQYF.

The chain couples TRBV6-2 or TRBV6-3 to TRBJ1-5; D gene ambiguous. The CDR3 consists of 12 residues. V shed 2 bases and J shed 15 bases, with 14 bases lying between them. The germline CDR1 and CDR2 sequences are MNHEY and SVGEGT. The CDR3 sequence: CASSYGIGFPHF. As DNA, the CDR3 is TGTGCCAGCAGTTACGGAATCGGGTTTCCGCATTTT.

The V call is TRBV27, the J call TRBJ1-6; D unclear. Trimming shortened V by 6 bases and J by 10 bases, and 10 bases separated the two germline ends. CDR3 length equals 12 residues. Per the germline V gene, CDR1 is MNHEY and CDR2 is SMNVEV (reference sequence). The CDR3 region has the DNA TGTGCCAGCAGACTAGTTGGATCACCCCTCCACTTT. It is translated as CASRLVGSPLHF.

The chain combines TRBV6-2 or TRBV6-3 with TRBJ2-7; D ambiguous. Germline values: CDR1 MNHEY, CDR2 SVGEGT. V was shortened by 3 bases and J by 6 bases, with 6 bases between the two germline ends. This CDR3 has 11 residues. The CDR3 nucleotides read TGTGCCAGCAGTTATTCGCGCGAGCAGTACTTC. It encodes CASSYSREQYF.

This chain joins TRBV2 and TRBJ1-6; D possibly corresponds to TRBD1 (5 bases). This CDR3 is 15 amino acids long. The ends were cut back, 6 bases at V and 3 bases at J, with 12 bases in the middle. CDR1 SNHLY and CDR2 FYNNEI come from the germline V gene. The CDR3 loop is CASSETDSYNSPLHF. The DNA for the CDR3 is TGTGCCAGCAGCGAAACCGACAGCTATAATTCACCCCTCCACTTT.